The rows below give T cell receptor beta chains drawn from one sample of a study of T cell responses to AZD1222 COVID-19 vaccine. Only in-frame clones appear in the TCRdb table, and some are missing; sequencing was by immunoSEQ multiplex PCR. The sample contains under 200,000 clones, 85% to 90% of which appear only once. The sequencing used peripheral blood, collected on day 0 of AZD1222 vaccination. The receptors stem from an adult in good health. The conserved cysteine and the conserved F or W are not part of the CDR3 here. The order of the fields is V gene, J gene, clone size, D gene, CDR3 protein. A D gene is named only where the DNA matches it firmly. Size values are once, few and many counts, or a class for expanded clones, and some rows have none.

>TRBV2|TRBJ1-2|.|.
ASRGGSNYGYT
>TRBV11-2|TRBJ2-7|.|.
ASSLLRGSYEQY
>TRBV7-2|TRBJ2-1|few|TRBD2
ASSTFKGSGVPYNEQF
>TRBV7-2|TRBJ2-2|.|TRBD1
ARTGTGNTGELF
>TRBV7-2|TRBJ2-5|.|.
ASSPRRRETQY
>TRBV6-2/TRBV6-3|TRBJ1-2|.|.
ASSPGAYGYT
>TRBV7-8|TRBJ1-5|.|.
ASSAVDGKTQH
>TRBV2|TRBJ2-7|.|.
ASSRDRSSYEQY
>TRBV6-4|TRBJ1-2|.|TRBD1
ASSASGTDYGYT
>TRBV28|TRBJ2-2|once|TRBD1
ASRRETGGYSGELF
>TRBV5-1|TRBJ1-4|.|TRBD1
ASSLAGTAEKLF
>TRBV11-3|TRBJ2-1|.|TRBD1
ASSLGGDSNEQF
>TRBV28|TRBJ1-4|.|.
ASSFRTKKLF
>TRBV19|TRBJ1-3|.|.
ASRGHTDSGNTIY
>TRBV28|TRBJ1-2|.|.
ASSTSGTVGYT
>TRBV6-2/TRBV6-3|TRBJ2-7|.|.
ASSYPRGVPSYEQY
>TRBV28|TRBJ1-1|.|TRBD1
ASSWDREAF
>TRBV6-5|TRBJ1-4|.|.
ASSYSLGASEKLF
>TRBV7-9|TRBJ1-6|once|.
ASSFDRIGSPLH
>TRBV9|TRBJ2-1|.|TRBD2
ASSAGTSGVNEQF
>TRBV4-3|TRBJ2-2|.|TRBD2
ASSQPLGLAGGGTGELF
>TRBV9|TRBJ1-5|.|.
ASAPQGSNQPQH
>TRBV11-3|TRBJ2-1|once|TRBD2
ASSLGLAGYNEQF
>TRBV6-1|TRBJ2-7|.|TRBD2
ASSELAGGYEQY
>TRBV30|TRBJ1-1|.|.
AWNRAENTEAF
>TRBV5-1|TRBJ1-1|.|.
ASSLAENTEAF
>TRBV10-3|TRBJ2-3|.|TRBD1
AISAGTGEADTQY
>TRBV4-3|TRBJ2-4|.|TRBD1
ASSQDPGQGRVIQY
>TRBV5-8|TRBJ2-6|.|TRBD1
ASPTDRGISGANVLT
>TRBV9|TRBJ2-5|.|TRBD1
ASSTRTGEAETQY
>TRBV4-3|TRBJ1-1|.|.
ASSQAIYRGTDVNTEAF
>TRBV6-5|TRBJ2-1|.|.
ASSKGTSSYNEQF
>TRBV3-1/TRBV3-2|TRBJ2-4|.|.
ASSPRAGLAKNIQY
>TRBV19|TRBJ1-2|.|TRBD1
ASSIGSTGTVRAAYGYT
>TRBV2|TRBJ1-2|.|TRBD1
ASSEVRGQTSGYT
>TRBV2|TRBJ1-3|.|TRBD1
ASRGTGETNTIY
>TRBV3-1/TRBV3-2|TRBJ1-4|.|.
ASSQDGTGNEKLF
>TRBV5-5|TRBJ1-1|once|TRBD1
ASSPDRGRTEAF
>TRBV5-8|TRBJ1-4|once|TRBD1
ASSPTGGAEGEKLF
>TRBV19|TRBJ2-3|.|.
ASSIRRGQILTDTQY
>TRBV15|TRBJ2-7|.|TRBD1
ATSRDRTGWTYEQY
>TRBV11-2|TRBJ1-2|once|.
ASSTWRGSNYGYT
>TRBV7-8|TRBJ1-1|.|.
ASSLPQDSEAF
>TRBV5-6|TRBJ1-6|.|.
ASSLGTAGYNSPLH
>TRBV7-9|TRBJ2-6|.|.
ASSLGSGDSGANVLT
>TRBV7-2|TRBJ1-2|once|.
ASSLGDSLGYT
>TRBV19|TRBJ2-7|.|.
ASSKDTALSSYEQY
>TRBV2|TRBJ1-3|once|.
ASSEQGLFTKDTIY
>TRBV30|TRBJ2-7|once|.
AWSPQPYEQY
>TRBV30|TRBJ2-3|.|.
AWRPQAADTQY
>TRBV6-5|TRBJ2-5|.|.
ASSNPRGAETQY
>TRBV30|TRBJ1-6|.|TRBD1
AWSRDSNNSPLH
>TRBV28|TRBJ1-3|.|.
ASSLWGNTIY
>TRBV5-1|TRBJ1-6|few|.
ASSFGLSDSSPLH
>TRBV7-2|TRBJ1-4|.|.
ASSSPLRPGEKLF
>TRBV28|TRBJ1-5|.|.
ASTIQGNQPQH
>TRBV7-3|TRBJ1-5|.|TRBD1
ASSPRDRGTQPQH
>TRBV28|TRBJ1-6|.|TRBD1
ASSAGTGNSPLH
>TRBV5-1|TRBJ2-7|few|.
ASSLVPESYEQY
>TRBV5-1|TRBJ2-7|.|.
ASSLDAYEQY